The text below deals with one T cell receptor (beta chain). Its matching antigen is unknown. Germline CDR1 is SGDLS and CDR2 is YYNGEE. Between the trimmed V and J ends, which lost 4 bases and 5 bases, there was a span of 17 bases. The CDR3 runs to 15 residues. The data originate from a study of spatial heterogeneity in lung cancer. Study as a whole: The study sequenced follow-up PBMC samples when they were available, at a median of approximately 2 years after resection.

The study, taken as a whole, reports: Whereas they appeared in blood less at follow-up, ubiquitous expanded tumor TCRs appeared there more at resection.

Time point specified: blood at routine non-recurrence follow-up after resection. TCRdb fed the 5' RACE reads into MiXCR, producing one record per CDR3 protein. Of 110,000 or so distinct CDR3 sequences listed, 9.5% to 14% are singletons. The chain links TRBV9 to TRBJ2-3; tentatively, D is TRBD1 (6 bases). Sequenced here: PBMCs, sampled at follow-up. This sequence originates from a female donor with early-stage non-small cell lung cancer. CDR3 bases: TGTGCCAGCAGCCCCCCCGGGACACAACTAGATACGCAGTATTTT. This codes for CASSPPGTQLDTQYF. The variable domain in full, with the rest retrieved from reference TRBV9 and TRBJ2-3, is DSGVTQTPKHLITATGQRVTLRCSPRSGDLSVYWYQQSLDQGLQFLIQYYNGEERAKGNILERFSAQQFPDLHSELNLSSLELGDSALYFCASSPPGTQLDTQYFGPGTRLTVL.